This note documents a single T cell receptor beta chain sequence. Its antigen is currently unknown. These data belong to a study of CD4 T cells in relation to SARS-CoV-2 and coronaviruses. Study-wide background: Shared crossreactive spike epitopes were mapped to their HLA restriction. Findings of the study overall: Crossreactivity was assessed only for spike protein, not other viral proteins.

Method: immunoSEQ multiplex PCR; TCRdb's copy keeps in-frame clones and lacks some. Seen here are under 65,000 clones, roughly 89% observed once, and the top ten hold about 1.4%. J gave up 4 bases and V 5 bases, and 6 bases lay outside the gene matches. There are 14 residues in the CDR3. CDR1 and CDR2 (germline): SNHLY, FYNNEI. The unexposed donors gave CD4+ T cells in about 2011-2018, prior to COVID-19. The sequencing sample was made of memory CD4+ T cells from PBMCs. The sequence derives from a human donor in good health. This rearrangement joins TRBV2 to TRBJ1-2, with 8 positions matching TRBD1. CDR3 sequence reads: CASSHLDRVYGYTF. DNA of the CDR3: TGTGCCAGCAGTCATTTGGACAGGGTCTATGGCTACACCTTC.